The rows below give T cell receptor beta chains drawn from one sample of a study of CD8 T cells in ankylosing spondylitis. TCRdb independently ran MiXCR on the 5' RACE reads; one entry per CDR3 protein. The sample consists of a few hundred thousand distinct CDR3 sequences, 15% to 20% of them appearing once. Sequences were obtained from blood, either unsorted or a sorted T cell fraction (not recorded which). All receptors derive from a male donor with ankylosing spondylitis. The CDR3 runs from the conserved cysteine through the conserved F or W. D genes are given only for firm matches. Clone size, where shown, is once, few, many, or a class for clones that have expanded.

J gene	V gene	clone size	D gene	CDR3 DNA	CDR3 protein
TRBJ2-7	TRBV27	few	-	TGTGCCAGCAGTTCCGACCCTTCTAGCAAGTCCTTCTACGAGCAGTACTTC	CASSSDPSSKSFYEQYF
TRBJ2-3	TRBV7-3	-	TRBD2	TGTGCCAGCAGCTCCAGCGGGGCCGAGACAGATACGCAGTATTTT	CASSSSGAETDTQYF
TRBJ2-1	TRBV11-3	-	TRBD1	TGTGCCAGCAGCCAGGGACAGGGGCGGATGTTCTTC	CASSQGQGRMFF
TRBJ2-1	TRBV12-3/TRBV12-4	few	-	TGTGCCAGCAGTTTAGCGTATGTTAGCTCTAGCTCCTACAATGAGCAGTTCTTC	CASSLAYVSSSSYNEQFF
TRBJ2-7	TRBV7-9	-	-	TGTGCCAGCAGTCATCCTTTCGGGGAGGAGCAGTACTTC	CASSHPFGEEQYF
TRBJ2-3	TRBV29-1	-	TRBD2	TGCAGCGTCCCCCTAGCGGCCACAGATACGCAGTATTTT	CSVPLAATDTQYF
TRBJ1-1	TRBV4-1	few	-	TGCGCCAGCAGCCAAGGGGAGGGACCGAACACTGAAGCTTTCTTT	CASSQGEGPNTEAFF
TRBJ2-1	TRBV20-1	few	-	TGCAGTGCTAGAGATACCCTTGGGGGGAGGTCCAACAATGAGCAGTTCTTC	CSARDTLGGRSNNEQFF
TRBJ2-3	TRBV4-3	-	-	TGCGCCAGCAGCCAAGAAATCGTGGGAACAGATACGCAGTATTTT	CASSQEIVGTDTQYF
TRBJ1-3	TRBV7-9	-	-	TGTGCCAGCACCCATGGTTCATCTGGAAACACCATATATTTT	CASTHGSSGNTIYF
TRBJ2-1	TRBV4-1	-	-	TGCGCCAGCAGCCAAGATCAGGTTTCGGGGCAAGGGGGTAATGAGCAGTTCTTC	CASSQDQVSGQGGNEQFF
TRBJ2-1	TRBV9	few	-	TGTGCCAGCAGCCCGCTTAACACCAATGAGCAGTTCTTC	CASSPLNTNEQFF
TRBJ2-1	TRBV7-8	few	TRBD1	TGTGCCAGCAGCCTGGGGACAGGGAATTACAATGAGCAGTTCTTC	CASSLGTGNYNEQFF
TRBJ2-2	TRBV11-1	-	TRBD2	TGTGCCAGCAGTCTAGCGGGAGTGATGCACACCGGGGAGCTGTTTTTT	CASSLAGVMHTGELFF
TRBJ2-1	TRBV28	-	-	TGTGCCAGCAGTTCCCTACTTGGCAGTACAGAGTACAATGAGCAGTTCTTC	CASSSLLGSTEYNEQFF
TRBJ2-7	TRBV4-1	many	TRBD1	TGCGCCAGCAGCCAAGAAAGCAGGGGGCTGAGCTCCTACGAGCAGTACTTC	CASSQESRGLSSYEQYF
TRBJ2-7	TRBV4-1	-	TRBD2	TGCGCCAGCAGCCTCGCTAGCGGGAGGGTAGACGAGCAGTACTTC	CASSLASGRVDEQYF
TRBJ2-7	TRBV11-3	few	-	TGTGCCAGCAGCGAAAGGACAGAAGCCTACGAGCAGTACTTC	CASSERTEAYEQYF
TRBJ1-4	TRBV2	few	-	TGTGCCAGCAGTGAAGTGGGGGATGAAAAACTGTTTTTT	CASSEVGDEKLFF
TRBJ2-1	TRBV2	-	TRBD2	TGTGCCAGCAGAGAGAGCGGGGGGAGGGACAATGAGCAGTTCTTC	CASRESGGRDNEQFF
TRBJ1-1	TRBV27	few	TRBD1	TGTGCCAGCAGTGCGGAGACAGGGGCTGGTGAAGCTTTCTTT	CASSAETGAGEAFF
TRBJ2-6	TRBV4-1	-	TRBD2	TGCGCCAGCAGCATCCGGACTAGCGGGACCCCCAACGTCCTGACTTTC	CASSIRTSGTPNVLTF